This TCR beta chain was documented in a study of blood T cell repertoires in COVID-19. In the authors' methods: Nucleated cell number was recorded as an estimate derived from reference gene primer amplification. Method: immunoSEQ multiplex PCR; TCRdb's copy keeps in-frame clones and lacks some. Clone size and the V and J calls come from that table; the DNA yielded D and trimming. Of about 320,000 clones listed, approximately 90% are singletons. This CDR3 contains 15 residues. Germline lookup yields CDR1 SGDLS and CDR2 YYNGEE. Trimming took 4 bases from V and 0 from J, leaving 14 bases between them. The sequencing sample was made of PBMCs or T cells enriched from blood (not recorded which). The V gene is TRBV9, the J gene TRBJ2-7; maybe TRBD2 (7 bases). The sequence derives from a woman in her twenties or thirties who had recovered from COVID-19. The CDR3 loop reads CASSPGGPNSYEQYF. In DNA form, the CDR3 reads TGTGCCAGCAGCCCCGGGGGGCCTAACTCCTACGAGCAGTACTTC.